The present T cell receptor beta chain was sequenced within a study of blood T cells in healthy people across ages. Overall study findings and caveats: It was not possible, with unsorted PBMCs, to conclusively compare naive and antigen-experienced cells.

Every donor contributed about 10 milliliters of peripheral blood by blood draw. Using a J-beta primer mix together with a sample-barcoded 5' primer, a second PCR was run for roughly 6 to 11 cycles. Each CDR3 protein is one row after TCRdb ran MiXCR on the 5' RACE reads. The sample carries fewer than 2 million distinct CDR3 sequences, around 42% recorded once. Deletions cut 3 bases from V and 4 bases from J, with 28 bases between. Germline V gives CDR1 KGHDR, CDR2 SFDVKD. CDR3 length: 20 residues. Details on this clonotype: Its antigen is still unknown.

The sample taken for sequencing was blood. This sequence was found in a human donor in good health. The chain combines TRBV24-1 with TRBJ2-3, with D tentatively TRBD2 (6 bases). The CDR3 here is CATSDPQRRRDLSSADTQYF. In DNA form, the CDR3 reads TGTGCCACCAGTGATCCGCAGAGGAGAAGGGATTTGTCTAGCGCAGATACGCAGTATTTT.